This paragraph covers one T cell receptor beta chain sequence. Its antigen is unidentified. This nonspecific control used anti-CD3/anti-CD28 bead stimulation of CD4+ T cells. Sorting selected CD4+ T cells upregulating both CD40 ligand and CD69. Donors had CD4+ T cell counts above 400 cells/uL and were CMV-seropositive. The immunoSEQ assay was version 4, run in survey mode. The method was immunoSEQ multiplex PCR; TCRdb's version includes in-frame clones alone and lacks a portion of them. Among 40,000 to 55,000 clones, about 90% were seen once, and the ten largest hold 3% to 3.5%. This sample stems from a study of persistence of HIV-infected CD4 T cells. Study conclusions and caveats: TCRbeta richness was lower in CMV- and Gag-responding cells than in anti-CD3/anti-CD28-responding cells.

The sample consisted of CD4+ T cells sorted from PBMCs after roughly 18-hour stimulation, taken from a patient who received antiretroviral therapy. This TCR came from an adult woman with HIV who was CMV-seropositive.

The CDR3 DNA is TGCAGCGTTCGAGAGGATATGAACACTGAAGCTTTCTTT. It encodes CSVREDMNTEAFF. The chain recombines TRBV29-1 with TRBJ1-1, with D unresolved. Per the germline V gene, CDR1 is SQVTM and CDR2 is ANQGSEA. Trimming took off 5 bases at V and 0 bases at J, with 10 bases between the two ends. The CDR3 is 13 residues long.